Below are 26 T cell receptor beta chains sequenced from a single sample in a study of blood T cell repertoires in COVID-19. Method: immunoSEQ multiplex PCR; TCRdb's copy keeps in-frame clones and lacks some. Of roughly 140,000 clones in the sample, roughly 90% were seen once. The material sequenced was peripheral blood. The receptors shown here come from a man aged 65-85 years with acute or convalescent COVID-19.

V and J are TRBV10-2 and TRBJ1-1; D may be TRBD1 (5 bases). Germline lookup yields CDR1 WSHSY and CDR2 SAAADI. The CDR3 covers 12 residues. Trimming took 5 bases from V and 7 from J, leaving 11 bases between them. The CDR3 protein is CASSIGALEAFF. The CDR3 DNA follows: TGCGCCAGCAGTATTGGGGCACTTGAAGCTTTCTTT.

The chain employs TRBV5-1 and TRBJ2-1, with TRBD2 matching 9 bases. V trimming: 0 bases; J trimming: 6 bases; junction bases outside the gene matches: 7. CDR1 is SGHRS and CDR2 is YFSETQ in the germline V gene. The CDR3 covers 16 residues. CDR3 sequence reads: CASSLGGGGRANEQFF. CDR3 nucleotides: TGCGCCAGCAGCTTGGGCGGGGGCGGGAGGGCCAATGAGCAGTTCTTC. The full variable domain, its missing parts supplied by reference TRBV5-1 and TRBJ2-1, is KAGVTQTPRYLIKTRGQQVTLSCSPISGHRSVSWYQQTPGQGLQFLFEYFSETQRNKGNFPGRFSGRQFSNSRSEMNVSTLELGDSALYLCASSLGGGGRANEQFFGPGTRLTVL.

CDR3 loop: CASSQDSQWDRVASTDTQYF. The CDR3 DNA is TGTGCCAGCAGCCAAGATTCCCAATGGGACAGAGTTGCTAGCACAGATACGCAGTATTTT. V usage is TRBV4-2 and J usage is TRBJ2-3; 7 positions agree with TRBD1. The CDR3 loop spans 20 amino acids. Germline V gene lookup returns CDR1 LGHNA and CDR2 YNFKEQ. V lost 0 bases, J lost 0 bases, and 15 bases stayed unmatched.

The gene calls are TRBV5-1 and TRBJ2-1; 11 bases are shared with TRBD2. The CDR3 covers 15 residues. Germline V lookup: CDR1 SGHRS, CDR2 YFSETQ. The V segment lost 4 bases and the J segment 8 bases; nucleotides outside the gene matches: 8. As DNA, the CDR3 is TGCGCCAGCAGCAGTACTAGCGGGAGAACCGATGAGCAGTTCTTC. Translation gives CASSSTSGRTDEQFF. The full variable domain, completed using reference TRBV5-1 and TRBJ2-1, is KAGVTQTPRYLIKTRGQQVTLSCSPISGHRSVSWYQQTPGQGLQFLFEYFSETQRNKGNFPGRFSGRQFSNSRSEMNVSTLELGDSALYLCASSSTSGRTDEQFFGPGTRLTVL.

The J gene is TRBJ1-2, the V gene TRBV5-1, with 10 nucleotides matching TRBD1. The V segment lost 5 bases and the J segment 6 bases; nucleotides outside the gene matches: 7. There are 14 residues in the CDR3. Germline CDR1 SGHRS, CDR2 YFSETQ. CDR3 region: CASRIGQGGDGYTF. The CDR3 coding sequence is TGCGCCAGCAGGATAGGACAGGGGGGCGATGGCTACACCTTC.

The genes are TRBV5-1 and TRBJ2-7, with D possibly being TRBD1 (6 bases). Trimming stripped 4 bases from V and 0 bases from J, with 14 bases between. CDR1 is SGHRS and CDR2 is YFSETQ in the germline V gene. This CDR3 contains 15 residues. The CDR3 DNA reads TGCGCCAGCAGCCCCCAAACGGACAGCTCCTACGAGCAGTACTTC. Translating it yields CASSPQTDSSYEQYF.

J is TRBJ1-1 and V is TRBV28; D call uncertain. Deletions cut 10 bases from V and 4 bases from J, with 16 bases between. The CDR3 spans 13 residues. Germline CDR1 reads MDHEN; CDR2 reads SYDVKM. CDR3 in amino acids: CAIAGVWGTEAFF. CDR3 nucleotides: TGTGCCATCGCCGGGGTTTGGGGCACTGAAGCTTTCTTT.

The V call is TRBV10-3, the J call TRBJ2-3, with TRBD1 matching over 7 bases. The V segment lost 5 bases and the J segment 0 bases; nucleotides outside the gene matches: 2. The CDR3 is 14 amino acids. Germline values: CDR1 ENHRY, CDR2 SYGVKD. CDR3 nucleotides: TGTGCCATCAGTTCGGGACAGAGCACAGATACGCAGTATTTT. Translation: CAISSGQSTDTQYF.

CDR3 protein: CASSPGRPSGNTIYF. CDR3 DNA sequence: TGTGCCAGCAGCCCAGGCCGCCCCTCTGGAAACACCATATATTTT. The chain is built from TRBV3-1 (or the pseudogene TRBV3-2) and TRBJ1-3; D is unclear. The CDR3 has 15 amino acids. Trimming left V 4 bases short and J 0 bases short, with 10 bases between. Germline-derived CDR1 and CDR2 are LGHDT and YNNKEL (reference sequence).

Comment on this clone: A read error may produce the germline difference seen at one junction end. The rearrangement links TRBV6-5 to TRBJ2-1, with 8 bases aligning to TRBD2. The CDR3 contains 14 residues. Germline CDR1 reads MNHEY; CDR2 reads SVGAGI. CDR3 loop: CASIGRASHNEQFF. CDR3 DNA sequence: TGTGCCAGCATCGGGAGGGCCTCCCACAATGAGCAGTTCTTC.

This clone was seen just once. CDR3 DNA: TGTGCCAGCGGACTCCAGGGGTTTAGCAATCAGCCCCAGCATTTT. Its translation is CASGLQGFSNQPQHF. The rearrangement joins TRBV27 to TRBJ1-5; D is perhaps TRBD1 (6 bases). The germline V and J ends were trimmed by 8 bases and 0 bases, with 14 bases remaining between them. CDR1 and CDR2 (germline): MNHEY, SMNVEV (reference sequence). There are 15 residues in the CDR3.

This clone appeared once. The chain joins TRBV11-2 to TRBJ1-6; 9 positions match TRBD1. The CDR3 spans 18 residues. The germline V gene encodes CDR1 SGHAT and CDR2 FQNNGV. After removal of 5 bases from V and 3 bases from J, the junction contained 11 bases not matched to a gene. For the CDR3, the DNA is TGTGCCAGCAGCCCAAGGGACAGGGACCTATTCTATAATTCACCCCTCCACTTT. It yields the protein CASSPRDRDLFYNSPLHF.

The chain recombines TRBV5-1 with TRBJ2-2; 7 bases are a match to TRBD1. This CDR3 is built from 15 residues. Germline CDR1 is SGHRS and CDR2 is YFSETQ. After removal of 2 bases from V and 4 bases from J, the junction contained 5 bases not matched to a gene. CDR3 loop: CASSFNTGATGELFF. In DNA form, the CDR3 reads TGCGCCAGCAGCTTCAATACAGGGGCCACCGGGGAGCTGTTTTTT.

The gene calls are TRBV19 and TRBJ2-4; the D gene is possibly TRBD1 (6 bases). The CDR3 has 14 residues. The V and J ends lost 4 bases and 2 bases respectively, with 9 bases between them. CDR1 is LNHDA and CDR2 is SQIVND in the germline V gene (reference sequence). CDR3 sequence reads: CASSKRGSKNIQYF. The CDR3 coding sequence is TGTGCCAGTAGTAAAAGGGGGTCCAAAAACATTCAGTACTTC.

The chain links TRBV7-9 to TRBJ2-7, with 14 bases lining up with TRBD2. CDR1 is SEHNR and CDR2 is FQNEAQ in the germline V gene (reference sequence). Trimming cost V 5 bases and J 5 bases; bases outside gene matches: 8. CDR3 length: 16 residues. The CDR3 is CASSLGLAGAPHEQYF. The CDR3 nucleotides are TGTGCCAGCAGCCTGGGACTAGCGGGAGCCCCCCACGAGCAGTACTTC.

This chain uses TRBV10-2 with TRBJ2-2; 8 nucleotides line up with TRBD1. Trimming cost V 8 bases and J 6 bases; bases outside gene matches: 5. Germline V gives CDR1 WSHSY, CDR2 SAAADI. This CDR3 has 13 residues. In nucleotides, the CDR3 is TGCGCCAGCTGGACAGGGTTACCCGGGGAGCTGTTTTTT. It specifies CASWTGLPGELFF.

The chain employs TRBV3-1 (or the pseudogene TRBV3-2) and TRBJ2-5, with 11 positions matching TRBD1. Losses at the gene ends were 6 bases for V and 4 bases for J; bases not matched to a gene: 7. CDR1 LGHDT and CDR2 YNNKEL come from the germline V gene (reference sequence). The length of the CDR3 is 15 residues. The CDR3 DNA is TGTGCCAGCAGACGGACAGGGGGCAGCGGAGAGACCCAGTACTTC. This encodes CASRRTGGSGETQYF.

The chain recombines TRBV3-1 (or the pseudogene TRBV3-2) with TRBJ2-5; 12 bases fit TRBD2. This CDR3 comprises 16 residues. The V and J ends lost 3 bases and 2 bases, in that order; junction bases with no gene match: 4. Germline assignment: CDR1 LGHDT and CDR2 YNNKEL (reference sequence). The CDR3 is CASSQTSGGGQETQYF. CDR3 coding DNA: TGTGCCAGCAGCCAGACTAGCGGGGGAGGGCAAGAGACCCAGTACTTC.

This rearrangement joins TRBV24-1 to TRBJ2-2; 7 bases align to TRBD1. Per germline, CDR1 KGHDR and CDR2 SFDVKD. V was pared by 1 base and J by 2 bases, with 9 bases of the junction left unmatched. The CDR3 totals 18 residues. The CDR3 spells CATSDLPSTGRNTGELFF. DNA of the CDR3: TGTGCCACCAGTGATTTACCCTCGACAGGGAGAAACACCGGGGAGCTGTTTTTT.

The V gene is TRBV7-9, the J gene TRBJ1-3; no clear D gene. V was cut by 5 bases and J by 4 bases, with 15 bases left in between. This CDR3 spans 15 amino acids. Germline V gene sequence: CDR1 SEHNR, CDR2 FQNEAQ (reference sequence). The CDR3 DNA is TGTGCCAGCAGCCCCCCGGGAGGGCTAGGAAACACCATATATTTT. Translating it yields CASSPPGGLGNTIYF.

This clone was counted a single time. This chain links TRBV6-5 with TRBJ2-5; possible D gene TRBD1, 7 bases. V was pared by 2 bases and J by 1 base, with 14 bases between. The germline V gene has CDR1 MNHEY and CDR2 SVGAGI. The CDR3 contains 16 residues. This CDR3 reads CASSYGGGLLQETQYF. The CDR3, as DNA: TGTGCCAGCAGTTACGGAGGGGGCCTCCTCCAAGAGACCCAGTACTTC.

The chain uses TRBV6-6 and TRBJ1-1; 9 nucleotides align to TRBD1. CDR1 and CDR2 from the germline V gene are MNHNY and SVGAGI (reference sequence). This CDR3 is 18 amino acids long. The V segment lost 5 bases and the J segment 0 bases; nucleotides outside the gene matches: 13. The CDR3 DNA reads as TGTGCCAGCAGTCCGCAGGACAGGGGTTTGAGGATGAACACTGAAGCTTTCTTT. Translated: CASSPQDRGLRMNTEAFF.

This clone was counted once. This rearrangement joins TRBV4-1 to TRBJ1-1; the match to TRBD1 covers 11 bases. V trimming: 4 bases; J trimming: 1 base; junction bases outside the gene matches: 5. Germline CDR1 reads MGHRA; CDR2 reads YSYEKL. The CDR3 spans 16 residues. The CDR3 protein is CASSRGQGARNTEAFF. CDR3 coding DNA: TGCGCCAGCAGCCGAGGACAGGGGGCTAGGAACACTGAAGCTTTCTTT.

V usage is TRBV7-9 and J usage is TRBJ1-2; no clear D. The CDR3 contains 14 residues. V lost 4 bases, J lost 3 bases, and 12 bases lay in between. Germline loops: CDR1 SEHNR, CDR2 FQNEAQ (reference sequence). The CDR3 protein is CASSSRRGDYGYTF. The CDR3 nucleotides are TGTGCCAGCAGCTCGCGGCGGGGAGACTATGGCTACACCTTC.

This chain uses TRBV15 with TRBJ2-5; 8 bases are a match to TRBD1. The length of the CDR3 is 16 residues. Germline-derived CDR1 and CDR2 are LNHNV and YYDKDF (reference sequence). Germline trimming cut 5 bases from V and 4 bases from J; bases unmatched to any gene: 12. Here the CDR3 reads CATSRNAGTGSETQYF. In DNA, the CDR3 is TGTGCCACCAGCCGGAACGCCGGGACAGGCTCAGAGACCCAGTACTTC. Using reference TRBV15 and TRBJ2-5 for the parts outside the CDR3, the full variable domain is DAMVIQNPRYQVTQFGKPVTLSCSQTLNHNVMYWYQQKSSQAPKLLFHYYDKDFNNEADTPDNFQSRRPNTSFCFLDIRSPGLGDTAMYLCATSRNAGTGSETQYFGPGTRLLVL.

The gene calls are TRBV19 and TRBJ2-3; 7 bases are a match to TRBD2. The CDR3 is 15 residues long. The germline V gene has CDR1 LNHDA and CDR2 SQIVND (reference sequence). V lost 1 base and J lost 2; bases outside the gene matches: 3. CDR3 loop: CASSIGLAATDTQYF. The CDR3 nucleotides are TGTGCCAGTAGTATAGGGCTAGCGGCCACAGATACGCAGTATTTT.